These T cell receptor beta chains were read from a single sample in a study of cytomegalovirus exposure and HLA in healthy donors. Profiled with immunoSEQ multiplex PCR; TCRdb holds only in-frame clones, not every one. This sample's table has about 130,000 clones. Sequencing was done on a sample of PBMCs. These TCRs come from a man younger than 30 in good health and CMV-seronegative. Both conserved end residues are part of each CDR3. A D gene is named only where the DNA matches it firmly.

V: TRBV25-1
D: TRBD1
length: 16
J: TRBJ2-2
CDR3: CASSVRQGARTGELFF
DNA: TGTGCCAGCAGTGTTCGACAGGGGGCGCGCACCGGGGAGCTGTTTTTT

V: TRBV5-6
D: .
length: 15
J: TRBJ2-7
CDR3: CASTVPGGYIYEQYF
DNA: TGTGCCAGCACCGTCCCGGGGGGCTATATCTACGAGCAGTACTTC

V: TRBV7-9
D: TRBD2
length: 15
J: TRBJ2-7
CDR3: CASSLGLAGPYEQYF
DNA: TGTGCCAGCAGCTTGGGTTTAGCGGGGCCCTACGAGCAGTACTTC

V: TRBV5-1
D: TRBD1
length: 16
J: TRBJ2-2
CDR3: CASSLDSGQGSGELFF
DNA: TGCGCCAGCAGCTTGGACTCGGGACAGGGGAGCGGGGAGCTGTTTTTT

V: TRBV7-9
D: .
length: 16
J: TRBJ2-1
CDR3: CASSLEAVGAFREQFF
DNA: TGTGCCAGCAGCTTAGAAGCGGTTGGCGCGTTCCGTGAGCAGTTCTTC

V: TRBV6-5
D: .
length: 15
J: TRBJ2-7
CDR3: CASSPRVTNSYEQYF
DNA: TGTGCCAGCAGTCCCCGGGTCACCAACTCCTACGAGCAGTACTTC

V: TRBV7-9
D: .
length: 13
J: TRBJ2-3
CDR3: CASSSWETDTQYF
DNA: TGTGCCAGCAGCTCCTGGGAGACAGATACGCAGTATTTT

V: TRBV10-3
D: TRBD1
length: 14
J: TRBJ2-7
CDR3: CAISGPGQANEQYF
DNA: TGTGCCATCAGTGGCCCGGGACAGGCCAACGAGCAGTACTTC

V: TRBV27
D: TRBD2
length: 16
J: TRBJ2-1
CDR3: CASSFTERGYYNEQFF
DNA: TGTGCCAGCAGTTTTACCGAGCGGGGATACTACAATGAGCAGTTCTTC

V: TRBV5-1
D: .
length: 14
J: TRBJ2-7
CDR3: CASSLEWGAYEQYF
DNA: TGCGCCAGCAGCTTGGAATGGGGCGCCTACGAGCAGTACTTC

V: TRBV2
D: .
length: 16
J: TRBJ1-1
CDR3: CASTLTGDAWYTEAFF
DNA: TGTGCCAGCACGCTCACAGGAGACGCATGGTACACTGAAGCTTTCTTT

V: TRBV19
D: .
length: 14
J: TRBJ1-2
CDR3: CASSSAGAGWGYTF
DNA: TGTGCCAGTAGTTCAGCGGGGGCAGGCTGGGGCTACACCTTC

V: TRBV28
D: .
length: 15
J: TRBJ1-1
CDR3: CASTYPGQLNTEAFF
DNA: TGTGCCAGCACCTACCCTGGACAGCTGAACACTGAAGCTTTCTTT

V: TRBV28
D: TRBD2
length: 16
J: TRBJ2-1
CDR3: CASSFVSSGSSHEQFF
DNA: TGTGCCAGCAGTTTTGTGTCTAGCGGTAGTTCTCATGAGCAGTTCTTC

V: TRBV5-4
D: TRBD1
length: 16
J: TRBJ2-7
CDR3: CASSLRGQGRTYEQYF
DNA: TGTGCCAGCAGCTTGAGAGGACAGGGGAGAACCTACGAGCAGTACTTC

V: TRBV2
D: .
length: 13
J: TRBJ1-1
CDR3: CASSRQLNTEAFF
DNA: TGTGCCAGCAGCAGACAGTTGAACACTGAAGCTTTCTTT

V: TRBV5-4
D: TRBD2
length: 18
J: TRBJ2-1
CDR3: CASSLGLAGGLGGNEQFF
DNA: TGTGCCAGCAGCCTCGGACTAGCGGGGGGACTGGGTGGCAATGAGCAGTTCTTC

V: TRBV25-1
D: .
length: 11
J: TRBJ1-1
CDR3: CASTRNTEAFF
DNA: TGTGCCAGCACGCGGAACACTGAAGCTTTCTTT

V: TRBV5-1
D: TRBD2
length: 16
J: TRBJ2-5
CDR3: CASSEGVAGGRETQYF
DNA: TGCGCCAGCAGCGAGGGTGTCGCGGGAGGGAGGGAGACCCAGTACTTC

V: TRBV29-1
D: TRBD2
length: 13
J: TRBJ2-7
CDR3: CSVTSGRSYEQYF
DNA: TGCAGCGTCACTAGCGGCCGCTCCTACGAGCAGTACTTC

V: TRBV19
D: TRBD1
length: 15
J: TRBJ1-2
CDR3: CASRNRQGANYGYTF
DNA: TGTGCCAGTAGGAATCGACAGGGGGCCAACTATGGCTACACCTTC

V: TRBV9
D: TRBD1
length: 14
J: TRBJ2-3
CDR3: CASSGDRGQDTQYF
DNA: TGTGCCAGCAGCGGCGACAGGGGGCAAGATACGCAGTATTTT

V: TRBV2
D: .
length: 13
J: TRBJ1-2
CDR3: CASSGQVLYGYTF
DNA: TGTGCCAGCAGTGGACAGGTTCTATATGGCTACACCTTC

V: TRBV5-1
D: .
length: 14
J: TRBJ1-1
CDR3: CASGRQELNTEAFF
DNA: TGCGCCAGCGGCCGACAGGAGTTGAACACTGAAGCTTTCTTT

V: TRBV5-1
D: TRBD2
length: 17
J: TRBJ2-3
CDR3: CASSLEVSSSGRDTQYF
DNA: TGCGCCAGCAGCTTGGAGGTGTCGTCTAGCGGGAGAGATACGCAGTATTTT

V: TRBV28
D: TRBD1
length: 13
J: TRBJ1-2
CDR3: CASSLRGGSGYTF
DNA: TGTGCCAGCAGTTTAAGAGGGGGCAGCGGCTACACCTTC

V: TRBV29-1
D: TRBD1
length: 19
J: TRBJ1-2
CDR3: CNVEDPLGTGGRGGYGYTF
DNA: TGCAACGTTGAAGATCCGCTAGGGACAGGGGGGCGTGGTGGCTATGGCTACACCTTC

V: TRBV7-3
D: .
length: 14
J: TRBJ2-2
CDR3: CASSLFAVTGELFF
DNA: TGTGCCAGCAGCTTATTTGCGGTCACCGGGGAGCTGTTTTTT

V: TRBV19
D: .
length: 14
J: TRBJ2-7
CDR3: CASSTGRGSYEQYF
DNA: TGTGCCAGTAGCACCGGGCGGGGCTCCTACGAGCAGTACTTC

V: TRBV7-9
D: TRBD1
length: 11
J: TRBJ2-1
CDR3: CASSPDRGLFF
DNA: TGTGCCAGCAGCCCGGACAGGGGGCTGTTCTTC

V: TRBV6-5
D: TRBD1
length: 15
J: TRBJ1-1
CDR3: CASSYVGTENTEAFF
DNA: TGTGCCAGCAGTTACGTCGGGACAGAGAACACTGAAGCTTTCTTT

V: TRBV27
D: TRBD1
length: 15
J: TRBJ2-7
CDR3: CASSFRTGGQYEQYF
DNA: TGTGCCAGCAGTTTTCGGACAGGGGGACAGTACGAGCAGTACTTC

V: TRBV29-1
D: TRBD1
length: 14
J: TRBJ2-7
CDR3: CSVRQTGGSDEQYF
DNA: TGCAGCGTTCGGCAAACAGGGGGAAGCGACGAGCAGTACTTC

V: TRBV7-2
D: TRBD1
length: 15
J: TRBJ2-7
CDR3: CASSPDRGFWYEQYF
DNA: TGTGCCAGCAGTCCGGACAGGGGGTTTTGGTACGAGCAGTACTTC

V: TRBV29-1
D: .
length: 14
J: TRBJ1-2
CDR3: CSVGAGAVNYGYTF
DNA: TGCAGCGTTGGCGCGGGGGCAGTAAACTATGGCTACACCTTC

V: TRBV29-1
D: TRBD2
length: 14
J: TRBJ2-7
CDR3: CSVVKLAGNYEQYF
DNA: TGCAGCGTTGTGAAACTAGCGGGAAACTACGAGCAGTACTTC